This T cell receptor (beta chain) originates from a study of blood T cell repertoires in COVID-19. Study-wide background: There were acute and convalescent COVID-19 samples, and they came from the United States, Italy and Spain. PBMCs, B-cell-depleted T cells, or T cells were the source of the cDNA or gDNA that made up the material.

In the original analysis: Counts of nucleated cells, estimated from reference gene primer amplification, were obtained. TCRdb keeps only in-frame clones here, not all; method: immunoSEQ multiplex PCR. That table gives V, J and clone size, and the DNA gave D and trimming. The sample has approximately 110,000 clones, 88% seen once. This clone was detected a few times. The CDR3 sequence is 15 residues long. Germline-derived CDR1 and CDR2 are SGDLS and YYNGEE. V dropped 3 bases and J dropped 2; count of bases not matched to a gene: 2. The sample taken for sequencing was peripheral blood. The chain couples TRBV9 to TRBJ2-3, with 11 bases aligning to TRBD2. The source is a woman aged 45-59 years with active or convalescent COVID-19. CDR3 DNA sequence: TGTGCCAGCAGCGCACTAGCGGGAGCCACAGATACGCAGTATTTT. Translation: CASSALAGATDTQYF.